This is a list of T cell receptor beta chains from one sample in a study of blood T cell repertoires in COVID-19. Produced via immunoSEQ multiplex PCR; TCRdb's table is partial and in-frame only. The sample comprises roughly 150,000 clones, more than 80% of which are singletons, and approximately 10% rests with the top ten. Source material: peripheral blood. The receptors were sampled from a human donor in a cohort sampled during active COVID-19. CDR3s leave out the opening cysteine and the closing phenylalanine or tryptophan. D genes are given only for firm matches.

d_call: NA; v_call: TRBV20-1; cdr3_length: 9; j_call: TRBJ2-7; cdr3_aa: SASSGHEQY
d_call: TRBD1; v_call: TRBV23-1; cdr3_length: 13; j_call: TRBJ1-1; cdr3_aa: ASSHPQGYYTEAF
d_call: TRBD2; v_call: TRBV28; cdr3_length: 14; j_call: TRBJ2-5; cdr3_aa: ASSLIAGGFQETQY
d_call: TRBD2; v_call: TRBV7-9; cdr3_length: 15; j_call: TRBJ2-1; cdr3_aa: ASKSSGRARLDNEQF
d_call: TRBD1; v_call: TRBV6-2/TRBV6-3; cdr3_length: 15; j_call: TRBJ2-5; cdr3_aa: ASSTTLNRGLGETQY
d_call: TRBD2; v_call: TRBV24-1; cdr3_length: 17; j_call: TRBJ2-2; cdr3_aa: ATSGEPTGTSGHTGELF
d_call: NA; v_call: TRBV19; cdr3_length: 12; j_call: TRBJ2-1; cdr3_aa: ASSGLGGDNEQF
d_call: NA; v_call: TRBV27; cdr3_length: 15; j_call: TRBJ2-6; cdr3_aa: ASSLTNQGTGANVLT
d_call: TRBD1; v_call: TRBV12-3/TRBV12-4; cdr3_length: 11; j_call: TRBJ1-2; cdr3_aa: ASIGQGASGYT
d_call: NA; v_call: TRBV10-1; cdr3_length: 12; j_call: TRBJ2-5; cdr3_aa: ASSDPGEGETQY
d_call: TRBD1; v_call: TRBV6-5; cdr3_length: 13; j_call: TRBJ2-2; cdr3_aa: AGTDRGRGTGELF
d_call: NA; v_call: TRBV7-2; cdr3_length: 14; j_call: TRBJ1-6; cdr3_aa: ASSTTRLNSGSPLH
d_call: NA; v_call: TRBV30; cdr3_length: 12; j_call: TRBJ2-2; cdr3_aa: ASTLDRHTGELF
d_call: NA; v_call: TRBV9; cdr3_length: 13; j_call: TRBJ2-5; cdr3_aa: ASSVAVGDRETQY
d_call: NA; v_call: TRBV5-1; cdr3_length: 12; j_call: TRBJ2-1; cdr3_aa: ASSLEREWVEQF
d_call: TRBD2; v_call: TRBV29-1; cdr3_length: 11; j_call: TRBJ2-1; cdr3_aa: SVAPSGGNEQF
d_call: TRBD1; v_call: TRBV5-6; cdr3_length: 13; j_call: TRBJ1-2; cdr3_aa: ASSYRQGANYGYT
d_call: NA; v_call: TRBV10-1; cdr3_length: 10; j_call: TRBJ2-2; cdr3_aa: ASSPTTGELF
d_call: NA; v_call: TRBV4-3; cdr3_length: 13; j_call: TRBJ2-2; cdr3_aa: ASSLRDRVTGELF
d_call: NA; v_call: TRBV30; cdr3_length: 10; j_call: TRBJ1-2; cdr3_aa: AWTQGSAGYT
d_call: TRBD1; v_call: TRBV6-6; cdr3_length: 11; j_call: TRBJ2-1; cdr3_aa: ASRGQVPNEQF
d_call: TRBD2; v_call: TRBV20-1; cdr3_length: 11; j_call: TRBJ2-7; cdr3_aa: SASTGGWDEQY
d_call: NA; v_call: TRBV11-2; cdr3_length: 14; j_call: TRBJ1-1; cdr3_aa: ASSLFTGTQNTEAF
d_call: TRBD2; v_call: TRBV5-8; cdr3_length: 15; j_call: TRBJ2-2; cdr3_aa: ASSYRGTSGNTGELF
d_call: NA; v_call: TRBV29-1; cdr3_length: 10; j_call: TRBJ2-3; cdr3_aa: SVVGNTDTQY
d_call: NA; v_call: TRBV27; cdr3_length: 13; j_call: TRBJ2-3; cdr3_aa: ASSFWSGNTDTQY
d_call: TRBD1; v_call: TRBV19; cdr3_length: 13; j_call: TRBJ2-3; cdr3_aa: ASSETGGHTDTQY
d_call: NA; v_call: TRBV9; cdr3_length: 13; j_call: TRBJ1-1; cdr3_aa: ASSSGHRGVIEAF
d_call: NA; v_call: TRBV19; cdr3_length: 15; j_call: TRBJ2-1; cdr3_aa: ASSIGGLSLSYNEQF
d_call: NA; v_call: TRBV5-6; cdr3_length: 15; j_call: TRBJ1-3; cdr3_aa: ASSFLDRQISGNTIY
d_call: TRBD1; v_call: TRBV27; cdr3_length: 13; j_call: TRBJ2-5; cdr3_aa: ASSFLGQGVEAQY
d_call: NA; v_call: TRBV21-1; cdr3_length: 14; j_call: TRBJ1-5; cdr3_aa: ASSPTPFDRDQPQH
d_call: TRBD2; v_call: TRBV5-4; cdr3_length: 12; j_call: TRBJ2-1; cdr3_aa: ASSLGGGLDEQF
d_call: NA; v_call: TRBV7-3; cdr3_length: 11; j_call: NA; cdr3_aa: ASSLPGENEQY
d_call: TRBD1; v_call: TRBV24-1; cdr3_length: 14; j_call: TRBJ2-5; cdr3_aa: ATSDFGDRGLETQY
d_call: NA; v_call: TRBV7-2; cdr3_length: 12; j_call: TRBJ2-3; cdr3_aa: ASSLVTATDTQY
d_call: NA; v_call: TRBV7-2; cdr3_length: 14; j_call: TRBJ2-2; cdr3_aa: ASSLMGRGKSGELF
d_call: TRBD2; v_call: TRBV10-3; cdr3_length: 11; j_call: TRBJ2-1; cdr3_aa: AIQGAGAGEQF
d_call: TRBD1; v_call: TRBV9; cdr3_length: 15; j_call: TRBJ1-1; cdr3_aa: ASSVTAAGGIVTEAF
d_call: TRBD2; v_call: TRBV7-2; cdr3_length: 16; j_call: TRBJ2-7; cdr3_aa: ASSLVPSGGLVAYEQY
d_call: TRBD1; v_call: TRBV5-4; cdr3_length: 13; j_call: TRBJ1-6; cdr3_aa: ASSLGQGLPSPLH
d_call: NA; v_call: TRBV2; cdr3_length: 12; j_call: TRBJ2-6; cdr3_aa: ASGGWSGANVLT